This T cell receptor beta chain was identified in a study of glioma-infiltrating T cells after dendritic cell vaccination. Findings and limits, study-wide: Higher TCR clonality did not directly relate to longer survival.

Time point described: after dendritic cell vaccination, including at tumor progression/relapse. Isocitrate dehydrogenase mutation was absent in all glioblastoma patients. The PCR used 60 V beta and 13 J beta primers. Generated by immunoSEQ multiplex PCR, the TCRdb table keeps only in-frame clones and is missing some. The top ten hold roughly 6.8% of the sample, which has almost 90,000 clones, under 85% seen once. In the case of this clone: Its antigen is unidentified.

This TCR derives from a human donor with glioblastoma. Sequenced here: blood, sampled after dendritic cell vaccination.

The CDR3 loop reads CASSFGQGGRYEQYF. CDR3 DNA: TGTGCCAGCAGCTTCGGACAGGGGGGGAGGTACGAGCAGTACTTC. The chain joins TRBV5-4 to TRBJ2-5; 10 bases match TRBD1. The DNA matches TRBJ2-7 better at its end, which makes the J call doubtful. This CDR3 comprises 15 residues. From germline, CDR1 is SGHNT and CDR2 YYREEE (reference sequence).